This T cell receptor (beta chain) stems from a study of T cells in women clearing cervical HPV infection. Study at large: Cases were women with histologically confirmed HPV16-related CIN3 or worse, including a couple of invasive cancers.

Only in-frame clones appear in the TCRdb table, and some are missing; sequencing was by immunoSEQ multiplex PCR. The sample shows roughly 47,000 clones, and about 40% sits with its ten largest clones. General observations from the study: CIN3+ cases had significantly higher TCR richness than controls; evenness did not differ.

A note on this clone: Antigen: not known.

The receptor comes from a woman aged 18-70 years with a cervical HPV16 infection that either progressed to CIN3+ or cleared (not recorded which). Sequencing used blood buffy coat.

The CDR3: CASSLARGVRDTYTF. The CDR3 DNA, read in part, is TGTGCCAGCAGCTTAGCGAGGGGCGTTCGTGATACC. This sequence joins TRBV7-9 and TRBJ1-2, with a weak D call TRBD1 (5 bases). The read falls 3 residues short of the CDR3 end, and the missing part is taken from the germline J gene. Germline-derived CDR1 and CDR2 are SEHNR and FQNEAQ (reference sequence). CDR3 length equals 15 residues.